Following are 13 T cell receptor beta chains from one sample sequenced in a study of control samples from healthy donors and cancer patients (dated by TCRdb to 2018 to 2020). The library was produced with the immunoSEQ multiplex PCR assay. TCRdb carries this immuneACCESS record with in-frame sequences only. Its versions omit some clonotypes, under half of them owing to an unresolved V gene in the studies checked, with the rest unexplained. The sample table shows about 55,000 clones, and about 96% are seen once. The top ten clones comprise around 1% of the sample. The material sequenced was blood. These receptors all stem from a woman under 30 in good health.

The V gene is TRBV7-9, the J gene TRBJ2-3; unclear D gene. V was trimmed by 1 base and J by 0 bases, leaving 5 bases between them. The CDR3 loop spans 14 amino acids. CDR1 and CDR2 from the germline V gene are SEHNR and FQNEAQ (reference sequence). The CDR3 DNA follows: TGTGCCAGCAGCTTAGTCAGTAGCACAGATACGCAGTATTTT. Translated: CASSLVSSTDTQYF.

The chain uses TRBV20-1 and TRBJ1-1; D unresolved. The V gene's germline CDR1 is DFQATT and CDR2 SNEGSKA (reference sequence). The CDR3 consists of 11 residues. Deletions cut 3 bases from V and 4 bases from J, with 6 bases between. This CDR3 reads CSARVGTEAFF. The CDR3 region has the DNA TGCAGTGCTAGGGTGGGCACTGAAGCTTTCTTT.

This chain joins TRBV6-5 and TRBJ1-1; 8 nucleotides align to TRBD1. The V and J ends lost 6 bases and 9 bases, in that order; junction bases with no gene match: 12. The CDR3 consists of 14 residues. Germline V lookup: CDR1 MNHEY, CDR2 SVGAGI. CDR3 in amino acids: CASRDIQGASKAFF. For the CDR3, the DNA is TGTGCCAGCAGGGACATCCAGGGGGCGTCCAAAGCTTTCTTT.

This chain uses TRBV11-2 with TRBJ1-1; possibly TRBD1 for D (6 bases). V was shortened by 5 bases and J by 4 bases, with 11 bases between the two germline ends. The CDR3 has 13 amino acids. Germline values: CDR1 SGHAT, CDR2 FQNNGV. The CDR3 spells CASSPRGGTEAFF. The CDR3, as DNA: TGTGCCAGCAGCCCCAGGGGTGGCACTGAAGCTTTCTTT. The complete variable domain, with remaining parts taken from reference TRBV11-2 and TRBJ1-1, reads EAGVAQSPRYKIIEKRQSVAFWCNPISGHATLYWYQQILGQGPKLLIQFQNNGVVDDSQLPKDRFSAERLKGVDSTLKIQPAKLEDSAVYLCASSPRGGTEAFFGQGTRLTVV.

On this clone itself: Within the sample, other DNA sequences also encode this same CDR3. This chain joins TRBV6-6 and TRBJ2-7; 7 bases map to TRBD1. V lost 2 bases, J lost 4 bases, and 5 bases stayed unmatched. Germline CDR1 and CDR2: MNHNY and SVGAGI (reference sequence). This CDR3 spans 14 amino acids. The CDR3 spells CASSYGDREYEQYF. The CDR3 DNA sequence: TGTGCCAGCAGTTACGGCGACAGGGAGTACGAGCAGTACTTC.

The CDR3 coding sequence is TGTGCCAGCAGCTTAGCAGCGGGGGGGCTTAATGAGCAGTTCTTC. This gives the protein CASSLAAGGLNEQFF. The chain carries TRBV7-2 and TRBJ2-1, with 10 bases fitting TRBD2. With 0 bases clipped from V and 7 bases from J, the junction kept 3 bases outside the gene matches. Germline CDR1 and CDR2: SGHTA and FQGNSA. This CDR3 region has 15 residues.

The V and J genes are TRBV3-1 (or the pseudogene TRBV3-2) and TRBJ2-7; 7 bases match TRBD1. This CDR3 is 11 amino acids long. The V gene's germline CDR1 is LGHDT and CDR2 YNNKEL (reference sequence). The V gene end was trimmed by 2 bases and the J gene end by 13 bases; junction bases not matched to a gene: 5. Here the CDR3 reads CASSQRDRTYF. The CDR3 nucleotides read TGTGCCAGCAGCCAAAGGGACAGAACCTACTTC.

This chain links TRBV6-1 with TRBJ1-3; D gene unclear. Trimming shortened V by 0 bases and J by 10 bases, and 4 bases separated the two germline ends. CDR1 MNHNS and CDR2 SASEGT come from the germline V gene. This CDR3 comprises 11 residues. The DNA of the CDR3 is TGTGCCAGCAGTGAAGCCTCGACCATATATTTT. Encoded protein: CASSEASTIYF.

CDR3 in amino acids: CASSLWRGGLEQYF. For the CDR3, the DNA is TGTGCCAGCAGTTTATGGCGGGGGGGCCTCGAGCAGTACTTC. The V and J genes are TRBV28 and TRBJ2-7, with TRBD2 matching over 9 bases. The CDR3 sequence is 14 residues long. After removal of 0 bases from V and 6 bases from J, the junction contained 3 bases not matched to a gene. Germline V gene sequence: CDR1 MDHEN, CDR2 SYDVKM. The complete variable domain, with remaining parts taken from reference TRBV28 and TRBJ2-7, reads DVKVTQSSRYLVKRTGEKVFLECVQDMDHENMFWYRQDPGLGLRLIYFSYDVKMKEKGDIPEGYSVSREKKERFSLILESASTNQTSMYLCASSLWRGGLEQYFGPGTRLTVT.

J is TRBJ1-1 and V is TRBV30; 7 positions match TRBD1. Unmatched junction bases numbered 10, after V lost 5 bases and J lost 10 bases. This CDR3 spans 12 amino acids. Germline-derived CDR1 and CDR2 are GTSNPN and SVGIG (reference sequence). CDR3 in DNA: TGTGCCTGGCGGGACAGTCAAGCGCCAGCTTTCTTT. Encoded protein: CAWRDSQAPAFF.

The chain joins TRBV4-3 to TRBJ1-4; D gene ambiguous. Germline V CDR1 and CDR2: LGHNA, YSLEER. The CDR3 is made up of 16 amino acids. The V end lost 0 bases, the J end lost 4 bases, and 12 bases lay between the germline ends. The CDR3: CASSQEVIRSNEKLFF. CDR3 sequence (DNA): TGCGCCAGCAGCCAAGAGGTTATCAGGAGTAATGAAAAACTGTTTTTT.

The V and J genes are TRBV5-1 and TRBJ1-1, with 8 bases lining up with TRBD1. V trimming: 1 base; J trimming: 7 bases; junction bases outside the gene matches: 3. The germline CDR1 and CDR2 sequences are SGHRS and YFSETQ. The CDR3 is made up of 13 amino acids. The CDR3 loop reads CASSLQGAIEAFF. In nucleotides, the CDR3 is TGCGCCAGCAGCTTGCAGGGGGCCATTGAAGCTTTCTTT.

The V gene is TRBV29-1, the J gene TRBJ1-3; D is uncertain. V was clipped by 3 bases and J by 2 bases, with 8 bases between them. The CDR3 extends over 13 amino acids. Germline CDR1 is SQVTM and CDR2 is ANQGSEA. CDR3 coding DNA: TGCAGCGTTGAGGGTGGCACTGGAAACACCATATATTTT. It is translated as CSVEGGTGNTIYF. The variable domain in full, completed from reference TRBV29-1 and TRBJ1-3, reads SAVISQKPSRDICQRGTSLTIQCQVDSQVTMMFWYRQQPGQSLTLIATANQGSEATYESGFVIDKFPISRPNLTFSTLTVSNMSPEDSSIYLCSVEGGTGNTIYFGEGSWLTVV.